This T cell receptor (beta chain) comes out of a study of blood T cell repertoires in COVID-19 (dated by TCRdb to about 2020). Study-level background: The collaborator samples originated in the United States, Italy and Spain and spanned the acute and convalescent phases of COVID-19. The repertoires were made available in a free public database intended to serve as a resource for research on the immune response to SARS-CoV-2. Samples came from the ongoing ImmuneRACE study (first 160 participants) plus 1,254 subjects from 6 global collaborators. A de-identified subject ID, COVID-19 status, age in years and sex were almost always included in the sample metadata. The prospective study material was composed of cDNA or gDNA derived from T cells, B-cell-depleted T cells, or PBMCs. The dataset comprised deeply sampled blood TCRbeta repertoires from subjects exposed to, actively infected with, or recovered from COVID-19. HLA class I and class II types, where available, came from metadata supplied by the sample provider rather than from assay-based typing. The paper's findings and limits, for the study overall: Clinical and demographic metadata were provided uncurated, with the amount varying by source and participant.

Remarks on this clone: Its antigen is still unknown. No much larger clone exists at a distance of one base, and base qualities are not known.

Enrolling through a virtual design, the prospective study's participants ranged in age from roughly 18 to 90 years and lived across roughly 24 United States geographic areas. To assign participants to cohorts, the prospective study relied on clinical history that participants themselves reported in a screening survey and a study questionnaire. Exposed participants had been in contact with someone with a PCR-confirmed or clinician-diagnosed COVID-19 case within 2 weeks of study entry. Mobile phlebotomists in the prospective study collected whole blood, serum and a nasopharyngeal or oropharyngeal swab from every participant. Participants in the prospective study had the option to provide additional blood draws and questionnaires over an approximately two-month period. Prospective study blood samples were shipped either frozen or at room temperature before DNA extraction. V gives up 4 bases and J gives up 8 bases, and the segment between their germline ends measures 12 bases. CDR1 SGHVS and CDR2 FQNEAQ were looked up in the germline V gene. Including the terminal cysteine and phenylalanine, the CDR3 comprises 13 residues. Only the CDR3 region is kept as DNA, spanning 39 bases read in frame from base 1.

TCRbeta CDR3 regions were amplified from genomic DNA by means of the immunoSEQ Assay, a bias-controlled multiplex PCR. The paper's processing steps were these. Nucleated cell counts per sample were estimated from amplification of reference gene primers within the assay. Sequence reads were collapsed and filtered to measure the absolute abundance of every unique TCRbeta CDR3 rearrangement. Productive Simpson clonality was computed per sample as the square root of Simpson's diversity index over productive rearrangements. This immuneACCESS table, as held by TCRdb, lists in-frame sequences with V and J called but not all clones. Of the missing ones, under half trace to an unresolved V gene in checked studies; the others have no known cause. From that table come the V and J calls and clone size; the DNA was used to work out D and trimming. Here the sample has some 300,000 clones; 85% to 90% occur a single time. The ten top clones hold less than 3% of the sample.

This receptor was obtained from a woman aged 50 to 60 who had been exposed to COVID-19. Sequencing used PBMCs or T cells enriched from blood (not recorded which). The sequence joins TRBV7-8 to TRBJ2-4; TRBD1 is perhaps the D gene, given 6 matching bases. The nucleotide sequence is given as TGTGCCAGCAGCTGGGGGACACTTGACATTCAGTACTTC. It translates as CASSWGTLDIQYF.